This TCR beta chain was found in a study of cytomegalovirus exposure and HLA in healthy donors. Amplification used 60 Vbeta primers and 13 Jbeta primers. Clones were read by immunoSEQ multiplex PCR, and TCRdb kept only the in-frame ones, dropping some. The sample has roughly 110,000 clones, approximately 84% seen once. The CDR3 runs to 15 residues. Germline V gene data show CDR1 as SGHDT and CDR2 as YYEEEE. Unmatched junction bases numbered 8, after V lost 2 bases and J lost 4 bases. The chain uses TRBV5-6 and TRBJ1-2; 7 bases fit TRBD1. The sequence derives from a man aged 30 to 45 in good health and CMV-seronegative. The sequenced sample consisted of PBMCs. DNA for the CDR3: TGTGCCAGCAGCTTACCGGGACAGTCTCGCTATGGCTACACCTTC. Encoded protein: CASSLPGQSRYGYTF.